This T cell receptor beta chain was retrieved from a study of CD8+ T cells in alopecia areata. The wider study: Patients received oral tofacitinib, 5 to 10 mg twice daily, for moderate-to-severe alopecia areata. General observations from the study: Under tofacitinib, fewer expanded CD8+ clones appeared among the top 100 scalp clones. Scalp and blood retained many expanded lesional clones during tofacitinib.

Remarks on this clone: The antigen is unknown.

The treatment here: oral pan-JAK inhibitor, 5-10 mg twice daily. Reverse transcription of extracted RNA yielded cDNA, which provided the sequencing template. The table came from immunoSEQ multiplex PCR; TCRdb's copy has only in-frame clones and leaves some out. The sample contains roughly 190,000 clones, approximately 67% of which appear only once. The CDR3 runs 13 residues. V shed 4 bases and J shed 1 base, with 8 bases lying between them. Per the germline V gene, CDR1 is MNHNS and CDR2 is SASEGT. The sequence derives from a human donor with alopecia areata. The chain joins TRBV6-1 to TRBJ2-7; D may correspond to TRBD1 or TRBD2 (5 bases each). The specimen comprised CD4+ T cells sorted from blood, sampled around week 49, from a patient treated with tofacitinib. Here the CDR3 DNA reads TGTGCCAGCAGTGGGGACGGGTCCTACGAGCAGTACTTC. This sequence encodes CASSGDGSYEQYF.